This entry features one T cell receptor (beta chain) sequence. Antigen specificity is unknown. The junction departs from germline at one end; a sequencing error may be responsible. Assay: immunoSEQ multiplex PCR; the TCRdb copy retains only in-frame clones and omits some. The table has over 250,000 clones, around 85% seen once. This sample stems from a study of cytomegalovirus exposure and HLA in healthy donors. Overall study results and limits: Both high specificity and high sensitivity reportedly marked the classifier's diagnosis of cytomegalovirus status. That first-cohort TCR clusters tended to co-occur in the approximately 110 validation repertoires was found in a later analysis.

This TCR was recovered from a woman in her late teens or twenties in good health and CMV-seronegative. Sequencing input: PBMCs.

The CDR3 DNA is TGTGCCAGCACTTTACCCAGATCCGCTACAGGGGGCAATCAGCCCCAGCATTTT. This codes for CASTLPRSATGGNQPQHF. V usage is TRBV28 and J usage is TRBJ1-5; 7 nucleotides align to TRBD1. Germline V gene data show CDR1 as MDHEN and CDR2 as SYDVKM. The length of the CDR3 is 18 residues.